This TCR beta chain derives from a study of cytomegalovirus exposure and HLA in healthy donors. V dropped 0 bases and J dropped 4 bases, with 15 bases sitting between them. This CDR3 is 16 amino acids long. Looked up from germline, CDR1 is ENHRY and CDR2 is SYGVKD. TCRdb's table, derived via immunoSEQ multiplex PCR, lists solely in-frame clones and lacks some. The sample has about 78,000 clones; 90% to 97% are singletons. The sequencing sample was made of PBMCs. This sequence was found in a man younger than 35 in good health and CMV-seropositive. The genes are TRBV10-3 and TRBJ1-2; D possibly corresponds to TRBD1 (5 bases). The CDR3 DNA reads TGTGCCATCAGTGAGTCGACGGGGGTAGAGGTCTATGGCTACACCTTC. Protein sequence: CAISESTGVEVYGYTF.